Sequencing of this T cell receptor beta chain was carried out in a study of CD8 T cells in ankylosing spondylitis (dated by TCRdb to about 2017). A note on the overall study: To find TCR variants linked to disease, the study profiled T cell receptor beta repertoires in ankylosing spondylitis patients and healthy donors. In total, the full study cohort was made up of some 110 healthy donors and 25 to 30 ankylosing spondylitis patients. Samples of peripheral blood were taken, and for ankylosing spondylitis patients, synovial fluid was collected as well.

The research as a whole found: A TCR beta motif of fewer than 10 highly homologous amino acid variants appeared characteristic of blood from ankylosing spondylitis patients. The disease-linked clones were reported to be significantly enriched in matched synovial fluid samples from ankylosing spondylitis patients. Some motif variants were previously reported in synovial fluid and blood of reactive arthritis patients, suggesting common disease-initiation mechanisms. The disease-linked clones had a CD8+ phenotype and were found at relatively low frequencies in peripheral blood.

Comment on this clonotype: Its binding antigen is unknown. Per-base qualities were not stored, and no clone one base away is much larger.

Sequencing was carried out with an Illumina HiSeq 2500. Quantitative 5'-RACE with molecular barcodes was used to prepare TCR beta libraries. Per the original workflow: A new computational method based on a probabilistic model of VDJ rearrangement was used to identify disease-linked TCR variants. Using fastp trimming at Q25 and MiXCR clonotype assembly, TCRdb reanalyzed the public sequencing data and kept in-frame beta chains. Entries are consolidated by CDR3 protein sequence, retaining the most common genes and DNA. The V and J calls come from TCRdb's annotation, not from the publication. Counted in this sample were roughly 670,000 distinct CDR3 sequences; 15% to 20% of them appeared once. The leading ten clones occupy under 20% of the sample. CDR1 and CDR2 are drawn from the germline V gene: SGHTA, FQGNSA. V is trimmed back by 5 bases and J by 5 bases, and the junction contains 10 bases that no gene match accounts for. The CDR3 measures 16 amino acids from cysteine to phenylalanine. Only the CDR3 part of the read is kept: 48 bases, read in frame from the first base.

The rearranged chain carries TRBV7-2 and TRBJ1-5, with TRBD1 identical over 9 junction bases. This TCR was recovered from a male donor with ankylosing spondylitis. The material sequenced was blood, either unsorted or a sorted T cell fraction (not recorded which). At the DNA level, the sequence is TGTGCCAGCAGCCCCCAGAGCACAGGGGGCTATCAGCCCCAGCATTTT. It translates to CASSPQSTGGYQPQHF.